These 18 T cell receptor beta chains share one sample of origin, sequenced in a study of blood T cell repertoires in COVID-19. This table comes from immunoSEQ multiplex PCR, and its TCRdb copy is limited to in-frame clones, with some not included. The sample shows 150,000 or so clones, approximately 86% of them seen only once. Sequencing input: peripheral blood. The source is a man aged 55 to 70 with acute or convalescent COVID-19.

This chain joins TRBV7-9 and TRBJ2-2; 9 bases agree with TRBD2. Germline V lookup: CDR1 SEHNR, CDR2 FQNEAQ (reference sequence). Germline trimming cut 6 bases from V and 6 bases from J; bases unmatched to any gene: 8. This CDR3 has 15 residues. CDR3 sequence (DNA): TGTGCCAGCAGTAGGCGGGAGGGCCCTTCCGGGGAGCTGTTTTTT. Its translation is CASSRREGPSGELFF.

The chain employs TRBV18 and TRBJ1-1, with D possibly TRBD1 on 5 matching bases. The CDR3 runs 13 residues. Germline V gene data show CDR1 as KGHSH and CDR2 as LQKENI. Trimming took off 4 bases at V and 1 base at J, with 7 bases between the two ends. CDR3 sequence reads: CASSLDRNTEAFF. The CDR3 nucleotides read TGTGCCAGCTCACTCGACAGGAACACTGAAGCTTTCTTT.

This chain joins TRBV24-1 and TRBJ2-3; TRBD2 matches 7 bases. The CDR3 loop spans 17 amino acids. Trimming cost V 2 bases and J 4 bases; bases outside gene matches: 11. Per the germline V gene, CDR1 is KGHDR and CDR2 is SFDVKD. CDR3 sequence reads: CATSDSFRGGRADTQYF. The CDR3 nucleotides are TGTGCCACCAGTGATTCCTTCCGCGGCGGGAGAGCAGATACGCAGTATTTT.

J is TRBJ1-2 and V is TRBV29-1; TRBD1 might be the D (6 bases). In germline, CDR1 is SQVTM, CDR2 ANQGSEA. Trimming removed 4 bases at V and 2 bases at J, with 11 bases between. The CDR3 runs 13 residues. CDR3 sequence: CSVASGQNYGYTF. CDR3 in DNA: TGCAGCGTTGCTTCAGGACAGAACTATGGCTACACCTTC.

The genes are TRBV5-4 and TRBJ2-5; 8 positions match TRBD2. This CDR3 has 16 residues. CDR1 is SGHNT and CDR2 is YYREEE in the germline V gene (reference sequence). Trimming at V came to 5 bases and at J to 7 bases, leaving 16 bases not matched to a gene. The CDR3 region is CASSWGSQTAGGTQYF. The CDR3 DNA sequence: TGTGCCAGCAGTTGGGGGTCGCAGACCGCGGGAGGGACCCAGTACTTC.

The chain carries TRBV19 and TRBJ2-1, with TRBD2 matching 9 bases. Germline CDR1 is LNHDA and CDR2 is SQIVND (reference sequence). The ends lost 1 base at V and 4 bases at J; junction bases unmatched: 8. This CDR3 region has 17 residues. As DNA, the CDR3 is TGTGCCAGTAGTATAGCCCCCGGGCTAGCGGGATACAATGAGCAGTTCTTC. Amino acid sequence: CASSIAPGLAGYNEQFF.

The DNA for the CDR3 is TGCGCCAGCAGACAACAGGTGAACCCCTACAATGAGCAGTTCTTC. It translates to CASRQQVNPYNEQFF. This chain connects TRBV5-1 to TRBJ2-1; maybe TRBD1 (5 bases). Germline CDR1 is SGHRS and CDR2 is YFSETQ. Between the trimmed V and J ends, which lost 5 bases and 2 bases, there was a span of 14 bases. There are 15 residues in the CDR3.

The V and J genes are TRBV28 and TRBJ1-1; 7 positions match TRBD1. CDR3 length equals 15 residues. Germline assignment: CDR1 MDHEN and CDR2 SYDVKM. With 1 base clipped from V and 4 bases from J, the junction kept 6 bases outside the gene matches. For the CDR3, the DNA is TGTGCCAGCAGTTTATCGGGCAGGGGGGTCACTGAAGCTTTCTTT. Protein: CASSLSGRGVTEAFF. Supplemented by reference TRBV28 and TRBJ1-1, the full variable domain reads DVKVTQSSRYLVKRTGEKVFLECVQDMDHENMFWYRQDPGLGLRLIYFSYDVKMKEKGDIPEGYSVSREKKERFSLILESASTNQTSMYLCASSLSGRGVTEAFFGQGTRLTVV.

This sequence joins TRBV9 and TRBJ2-6, with D possibly being TRBD2 (5 bases). Looked up from germline, CDR1 is SGDLS and CDR2 is YYNGEE. The CDR3 has 20 amino acids. The ends were cut back, 4 bases at V and 0 bases at J, with 23 bases in the middle. CDR3 nucleotides: TGTGCCAGCAGCATCAGGACTGAACTCCGCCTAAGCTCTGGGGCCAACGTCCTGACTTTC. The encoded protein is CASSIRTELRLSSGANVLTF.

The chain carries TRBV3-1 (or the pseudogene TRBV3-2) and TRBJ1-3; 7 bases line up with TRBD1. The trim removed 8 bases at V and 4 bases at J, leaving 8 bases unmatched. The CDR3 consists of 14 residues. The germline CDR1 and CDR2 sequences are LGHDT and YNNKEL (reference sequence). The CDR3 coding sequence is TGTGCCAGCTCTGGAGGGGGCGCGGGAAACACCATATATTTT. This gives the protein CASSGGGAGNTIYF.

V is TRBV29-1 and J is TRBJ1-3; 8 nucleotides line up with TRBD1. The germline CDR1 and CDR2 sequences are SQVTM and ANQGSEA. There are 13 residues in the CDR3. Losses at the gene ends were 4 bases for V and 4 bases for J; bases not matched to a gene: 3. The CDR3 region is CSVAQGAGNTIYF. CDR3 in DNA: TGCAGCGTTGCGCAGGGGGCAGGAAACACCATATATTTT.

The V gene is TRBV5-4, the J gene TRBJ2-1, with D maybe TRBD2 (5 bases). The germline gives CDR1 SGHNT, CDR2 YYREEE (reference sequence). V dropped 3 bases and J dropped 6 bases, with 28 bases sitting between them. CDR3 size: 19 residues. The chain's CDR3 is CASSSQGLSDLPAGNEQFF. The CDR3 DNA reads as TGTGCCAGCAGCTCACAAGGCCTAAGCGACCTCCCGGCGGGCAATGAGCAGTTCTTC.

The chain joins TRBV20-1 to TRBJ1-1; D is possibly TRBD1 (5 bases). The CDR3 extends over 11 amino acids. CDR1 is DFQATT and CDR2 is SNEGSKA in the germline V gene (reference sequence). Between the trimmed V and J ends, which lost 6 bases and 7 bases, there was a span of 12 bases. The CDR3 sequence: CSANRQLEAFF. The DNA for the CDR3 is TGCAGTGCCAACCGACAGCTTGAAGCTTTCTTT.

In this sample, this clone turned up once. CDR3 sequence reads: CASSVGGGRVYNEQFF. CDR3 sequence (DNA): TGTGCCAGCAGCGTAGGCGGCGGGAGGGTTTACAATGAGCAGTTCTTC. The J gene is TRBJ2-1, the V gene TRBV9; 9 bases match TRBD2. The CDR3 sequence is 16 residues long. CDR1 and CDR2 (germline): SGDLS, YYNGEE. V trimming: 0 bases; J trimming: 4 bases; junction bases outside the gene matches: 5.

This clone was seen just once. The rearrangement uses TRBV24-1 and TRBJ2-1; 10 bases fit TRBD2. The CDR3 contains 16 residues. Germline CDR1 is KGHDR and CDR2 is SFDVKD. The ends lost 0 bases at V and 5 bases at J; junction bases unmatched: 3. This CDR3 is CATSDLQLAGHNEQFF. CDR3 nucleotides: TGTGCCACCAGTGATTTGCAACTAGCGGGGCACAATGAGCAGTTCTTC.

This rearrangement joins TRBV12-3 or TRBV12-4 to TRBJ1-1, with D unresolved. Trimming stripped 6 bases from V and 8 bases from J, with 16 bases between. This CDR3 region has 13 residues. The chain's CDR3 is CASRLHRPLEAFF. In DNA, the CDR3 is TGTGCCAGCAGACTACACCGGCCCCTGGAAGCTTTCTTT.

J is TRBJ1-6 and V is TRBV11-2; 11 nucleotides match TRBD1. This CDR3 region has 17 residues. Germline loops: CDR1 SGHAT, CDR2 FQNNGV. The ends lost 5 bases at V and 9 bases at J; junction bases unmatched: 12. CDR3 in DNA: TGTGCCAGCAGCATGAATCCGGGACAGGGGGGACGTTCACCCCTCCACTTT. As protein: CASSMNPGQGGRSPLHF.

The chain joins TRBV28 to TRBJ2-1; TRBD1 matches at 10 bases. The CDR3 extends over 14 amino acids. The trim removed 8 bases at V and 3 bases at J, leaving 4 bases unmatched. Germline V gene data show CDR1 as MDHEN and CDR2 as SYDVKM. Written as DNA, the CDR3 is TGTGCCAGCGGACAGGGGGGGGACTACAATGAGCAGTTCTTC. It encodes CASGQGGDYNEQFF.